These 22 T cell receptor beta chains originate from one sample sequenced in a study of T cell responses to AZD1222 COVID-19 vaccine. The table came from immunoSEQ multiplex PCR; TCRdb's copy has only in-frame clones and leaves some out. The sample includes 110,000 to 150,000 clones, 92% of them seen just once. The sample was peripheral blood, taken 28 days after the second AZD1222 dose. Source of these receptors: an adult who received the AZD1222 COVID-19 vaccine.

This chain connects TRBV9 to TRBJ2-7, with 13 bases matching TRBD2. The CDR3 runs to 18 residues. The J segment lost 0 bases and the V segment lost 3 bases, leaving 9 bases of the junction unmatched. Germline V gene sequence: CDR1 SGDLS, CDR2 YYNGEE. CDR3 protein: CASSEGLAGPGISYEQYF. The CDR3 nucleotides read TGTGCCAGCAGCGAGGGACTAGCGGGACCAGGCATCTCCTACGAGCAGTACTTC. Filled out from reference TRBV9 and TRBJ2-7, the complete variable domain reads DSGVTQTPKHLITATGQRVTLRCSPRSGDLSVYWYQQSLDQGLQFLIQYYNGEERAKGNILERFSAQQFPDLHSELNLSSLELGDSALYFCASSEGLAGPGISYEQYFGPGTRLTVT.

The chain recombines TRBV28 with TRBJ1-1; D gene ambiguous. The V end was cut by 5 bases, the J end by 5 bases, with 9 bases between. Germline loops: CDR1 MDHEN, CDR2 SYDVKM. The CDR3 extends over 12 amino acids. CDR3 sequence: CASSGLRTEAFF. CDR3 bases: TGTGCCAGCAGTGGTCTTAGGACTGAAGCTTTCTTT.

The rearrangement uses TRBV4-2 and TRBJ2-1; D is unresolved. V was clipped by 2 bases and J by 6 bases, with 8 bases between them. The germline CDR1 and CDR2 sequences are LGHNA and YNFKEQ. CDR3 length: 13 residues. In DNA form, the CDR3 reads TGTGCCAGCAGCCAACGCCTACGCAATGAGCAGTTCTTC. Encoded protein: CASSQRLRNEQFF.

This clone occurred once. This chain joins TRBV6-6 and TRBJ1-4; the match to TRBD1 covers 7 bases. The CDR3 length is 12 residues. Trimming at V came to 6 bases and at J to 7 bases, leaving 2 bases not matched to a gene. CDR1 MNHNY and CDR2 SVGAGI come from the germline V gene (reference sequence). The CDR3, as DNA: TGTGCCAGCAGGACAGGGTCTGAAAAACTGTTTTTT. This sequence encodes CASRTGSEKLFF.

The J gene is TRBJ1-3, the V gene TRBV6-5; maybe TRBD1 (5 bases). Germline V gene sequence: CDR1 MNHEY, CDR2 SVGAGI. V dropped 11 bases and J dropped 4 bases, with 15 bases sitting between them. The CDR3 extends over 13 amino acids. Here the CDR3 DNA reads TGTGCCGCCTACCGGGGCTCCGGAAACACCATATATTTT. Translated: CAAYRGSGNTIYF.

The rearrangement uses TRBV10-1 and TRBJ2-1, with a weak D call TRBD1 (6 bases). Germline V gene data show CDR1 as WNHNN and CDR2 as SYGVQD (reference sequence). Trimming took off 5 bases at V and 6 bases at J, with 14 bases between the two ends. This CDR3 has 14 amino acids. CDR3 loop: CASSLEQGSNEQFF. DNA for the CDR3: TGCGCCAGCAGTTTGGAACAGGGTAGCAATGAGCAGTTCTTC.

This clone was detected only once. This sample also contains other DNA sequences that code for the same CDR3. The chain is built from TRBV28 and TRBJ2-5; D ambiguous. This CDR3 region has 11 residues. Germline CDR1 reads MDHEN; CDR2 reads SYDVKM. The V gene lost 6 bases and the J gene lost 1 base, with 3 bases spanning the gap. The CDR3, as DNA: TGTGCCAGCAGGGGCCAAGAGACCCAGTACTTC. Amino acid sequence: CASRGQETQYF.

The table lists this clone with a count of one. This chain joins TRBV7-2 and TRBJ2-2; TRBD2 matches at 8 bases. The CDR3 runs to 17 residues. CDR1 and CDR2 from the germline V gene are SGHTA and FQGNSA. The J segment lost 2 bases and the V segment lost 0 bases, leaving 5 bases of the junction unmatched. The CDR3 loop reads CASSLAPRTSNTGELFF. The CDR3 nucleotides read TGTGCCAGCAGCTTAGCCCCCAGGACTAGCAACACCGGGGAGCTGTTTTTT.

This CDR3 is CASSYDRGGNSPLHF. CDR3 bases: TGTGCCAGCAGTTACGACAGGGGAGGGAATTCACCCCTCCACTTT. This chain links TRBV6-6 with TRBJ1-6, with TRBD1 matching 8 bases. The CDR3 runs to 15 residues. The J segment lost 7 bases and the V segment lost 2 bases, leaving 4 bases of the junction unmatched. Germline CDR1 MNHNY, CDR2 SVGAGI (reference sequence).

CDR3 DNA: TGTGCCAGCAGTTTACCATTAGCGGGCTACAATGAGCAGTTCTTC. This encodes CASSLPLAGYNEQFF. The chain couples TRBV28 to TRBJ2-1; 7 nucleotides match TRBD2. This CDR3 spans 15 amino acids. From germline, CDR1 is MDHEN and CDR2 SYDVKM. V gave up 2 bases and J gave up 3 bases; unmatched junction bases: 4. The entire variable domain, with the rest obtained from reference TRBV28 and TRBJ2-1, is as follows: DVKVTQSSRYLVKRTGEKVFLECVQDMDHENMFWYRQDPGLGLRLIYFSYDVKMKEKGDIPEGYSVSREKKERFSLILESASTNQTSMYLCASSLPLAGYNEQFFGPGTRLTVL.

The chain joins TRBV7-2 to TRBJ1-1; a possible D gene is TRBD1 (5 bases). Germline CDR1 and CDR2: SGHTA and FQGNSA. Trimming left V 8 bases short and J 7 bases short, with 14 bases between. The CDR3 runs to 12 residues. CDR3 bases: TGTGCCAGCGCGGTTGGCGGGGGTGAAGCTTTCTTT. Its protein product is CASAVGGGEAFF.

The rearrangement joins TRBV3-1 (or the pseudogene TRBV3-2) to TRBJ2-7, with D perhaps matching TRBD1 or TRBD2 (5 bases each). CDR3 length: 16 amino acids. Germline assignment: CDR1 LGHDT and CDR2 YNNKEL (reference sequence). Trimming removed 4 bases at V and 2 bases at J, with 18 bases between. CDR3 residues: CASSRGTETKTYEQYF. The DNA of the CDR3 is TGTGCCAGCAGCCGGGGGACGGAGACCAAAACCTACGAGCAGTACTTC.

J is TRBJ2-3 and V is TRBV6-1, with a tentative D call TRBD2 (6 bases). V was trimmed by 4 bases and J by 0 bases, leaving 14 bases between them. CDR1 is MNHNS and CDR2 is SASEGT in the germline V gene. The CDR3 totals 16 residues. Written as DNA, the CDR3 is TGTGCCAGCAGTGTAATGATCGGGACTAGCACAGATACGCAGTATTTT. It specifies CASSVMIGTSTDTQYF.

V gene TRBV28 combines with J gene TRBJ2-1, with TRBD2 as a possible D gene (5 bases). The CDR3 loop spans 13 amino acids. V gave up 5 bases and J gave up 3 bases, with 8 bases separating them. Germline-derived CDR1 and CDR2 are MDHEN and SYDVKM. The chain's CDR3 is CASSEAVYNEQFF. In nucleotides, the CDR3 is TGTGCCAGCAGTGAAGCGGTCTACAATGAGCAGTTCTTC.

This sequence joins TRBV7-6 and TRBJ1-2; D is undetermined. Germline V lookup: CDR1 SGHVS, CDR2 FNYEAQ. The germline V and J ends were trimmed by 1 base and 6 bases, with 9 bases remaining between them. This CDR3 contains 13 residues. This CDR3 is CASSLGQINGYTF. DNA for the CDR3: TGTGCCAGCAGCTTAGGGCAGATTAATGGCTACACCTTC. The entire variable domain, with the rest obtained from reference TRBV7-6 and TRBJ1-2, is as follows: GAGVSQSPRYKVTKRGQDVALRCDPISGHVSLYWYRQALGQGPEFLTYFNYEAQQDKSGLPNDRFSAERPEGSISTLTIQRTEQRDSAMYRCASSLGQINGYTFGSGTRLTVV.

This clone was counted between two and nine times. This chain uses TRBV5-1 with TRBJ1-2, with a weak D call TRBD1 (5 bases). The CDR3 runs to 12 residues. Trimming left V 4 bases short and J 6 bases short, with 10 bases between. CDR1 SGHRS and CDR2 YFSETQ come from the germline V gene. The CDR3 loop is CASSRGNDGYTF. CDR3 DNA: TGCGCCAGCAGCAGGGGCAACGATGGCTACACCTTC.

The rearrangement links TRBV24-1 to TRBJ2-5; 9 bases align to TRBD1. V lost 4 bases, J lost 5 bases, and 13 bases stayed unmatched. The CDR3 is made up of 17 amino acids. Germline-derived CDR1 and CDR2 are KGHDR and SFDVKD. For the CDR3, the DNA is TGTGCCACCAGTGACCAATGGGGACAGGGAGGGACGGAGACCCAGTACTTC. It is translated as CATSDQWGQGGTETQYF.

This chain joins TRBV7-2 and TRBJ2-4; TRBD2 might be the D (6 bases). V lost 6 bases to trimming and J lost 0 bases, with 21 bases between them. This CDR3 has 18 amino acids. Per the germline V gene, CDR1 is SGHTA and CDR2 is FQGNSA. In DNA, the CDR3 is TGTGCCAGCAGTAAGGGTGTTTTGGGACTCCTAGCCAAAAACATTCAGTACTTC. It codes for CASSKGVLGLLAKNIQYF.

This chain connects TRBV6-2 or TRBV6-3 to TRBJ2-1; D gene unclear. The V gene lost 0 bases and the J gene lost 0 bases, with 12 bases spanning the gap. From germline, CDR1 is MNHEY and CDR2 SVGEGT. CDR3 length: 17 amino acids. The CDR3 DNA sequence: TGTGCCAGCAGTTACTCTAGACAATCTAGCTCCTACAATGAGCAGTTCTTC. Its protein is CASSYSRQSSSYNEQFF.

The chain carries TRBV6-2 or TRBV6-3 and TRBJ2-1; 8 nucleotides line up with TRBD2. Unmatched junction bases numbered 5, after V lost 0 bases and J lost 4 bases. The CDR3 has 16 residues. Germline loops: CDR1 MNHEY, CDR2 SVGEGT. CDR3 coding DNA: TGTGCCAGCAGTTACTCCGCGGGAGGAGGTTACAATGAGCAGTTCTTC. Protein: CASSYSAGGGYNEQFF.

The chain carries TRBV28 and TRBJ1-1; a possible D gene is TRBD1 (6 bases). Trimming left V 4 bases short and J 10 bases short, with 25 bases between. Germline assignment: CDR1 MDHEN and CDR2 SYDVKM. The CDR3 length is 16 residues. CDR3 bases: TGTGCCAGCAGTTCTGGGGGGGGGCGCGGAGTCCCGGGAGCTTTCTTT. It encodes CASSSGGGRGVPGAFF.

The rearrangement joins TRBV5-1 to TRBJ2-2; D not certain. The germline V and J ends were trimmed by 0 bases and 0 bases, with 6 bases remaining between them. The CDR3 sequence is 15 residues long. Germline values: CDR1 SGHRS, CDR2 YFSETQ. The CDR3 DNA is TGCGCCAGCAGCTTGGGACCCGCGAACACCGGGGAGCTGTTTTTT. This encodes CASSLGPANTGELFF.